This T cell receptor beta chain came from a study of blood T cells in healthy people across ages. The CDR3 totals 17 residues. CDR1 and CDR2 from the germline V gene are MNHEY and SMNVEV (reference sequence). V lost 6 bases, J lost 0 bases, and 9 bases stayed unmatched. PCR was performed a second time for roughly 7 to 12 cycles using a sample-barcoded 5' primer and a J-beta primer mix. TCRdb reprocessed the 5' RACE reads via MiXCR and lists one record per CDR3 protein. The sample shows about 1 million distinct CDR3 sequences, 20% to 25% of them seen only once. Total RNA amounts of at least 6 micrograms were extracted per sample. The sample was also reused in another study, on T cells of mothers and their children. That paper states: RNA extracted was entirely used for cDNA synthesis, about 1.4 ug per 15 ul. There were over 10 million TCR beta CDR3 reads from each mother and approximately 2.9 million from each child.

This TCR was sampled from a girl aged 2 to 10 in good health. Sequenced sample: blood. This sequence joins TRBV27 and TRBJ1-1; 11 bases fit TRBD1. The CDR3 spells CASRLRGTGGLNTEAFF. The DNA for the CDR3 is TGTGCCAGCAGACTAAGAGGGACAGGGGGTTTGAACACTGAAGCTTTCTTT.